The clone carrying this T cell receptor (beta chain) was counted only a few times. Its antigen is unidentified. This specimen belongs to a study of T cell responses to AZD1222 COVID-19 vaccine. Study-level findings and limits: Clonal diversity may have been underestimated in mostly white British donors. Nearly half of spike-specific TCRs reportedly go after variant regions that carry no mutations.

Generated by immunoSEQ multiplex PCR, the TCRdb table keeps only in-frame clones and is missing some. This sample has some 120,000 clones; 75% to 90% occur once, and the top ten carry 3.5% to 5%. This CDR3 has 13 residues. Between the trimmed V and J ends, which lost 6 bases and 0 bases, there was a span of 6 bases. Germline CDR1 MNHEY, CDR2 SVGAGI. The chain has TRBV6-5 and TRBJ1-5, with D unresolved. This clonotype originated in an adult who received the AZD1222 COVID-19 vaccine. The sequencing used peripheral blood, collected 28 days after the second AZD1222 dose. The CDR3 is CASRQYSNQPQHF. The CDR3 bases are TGTGCCAGCAGACAATATAGCAATCAGCCCCAGCATTTT.